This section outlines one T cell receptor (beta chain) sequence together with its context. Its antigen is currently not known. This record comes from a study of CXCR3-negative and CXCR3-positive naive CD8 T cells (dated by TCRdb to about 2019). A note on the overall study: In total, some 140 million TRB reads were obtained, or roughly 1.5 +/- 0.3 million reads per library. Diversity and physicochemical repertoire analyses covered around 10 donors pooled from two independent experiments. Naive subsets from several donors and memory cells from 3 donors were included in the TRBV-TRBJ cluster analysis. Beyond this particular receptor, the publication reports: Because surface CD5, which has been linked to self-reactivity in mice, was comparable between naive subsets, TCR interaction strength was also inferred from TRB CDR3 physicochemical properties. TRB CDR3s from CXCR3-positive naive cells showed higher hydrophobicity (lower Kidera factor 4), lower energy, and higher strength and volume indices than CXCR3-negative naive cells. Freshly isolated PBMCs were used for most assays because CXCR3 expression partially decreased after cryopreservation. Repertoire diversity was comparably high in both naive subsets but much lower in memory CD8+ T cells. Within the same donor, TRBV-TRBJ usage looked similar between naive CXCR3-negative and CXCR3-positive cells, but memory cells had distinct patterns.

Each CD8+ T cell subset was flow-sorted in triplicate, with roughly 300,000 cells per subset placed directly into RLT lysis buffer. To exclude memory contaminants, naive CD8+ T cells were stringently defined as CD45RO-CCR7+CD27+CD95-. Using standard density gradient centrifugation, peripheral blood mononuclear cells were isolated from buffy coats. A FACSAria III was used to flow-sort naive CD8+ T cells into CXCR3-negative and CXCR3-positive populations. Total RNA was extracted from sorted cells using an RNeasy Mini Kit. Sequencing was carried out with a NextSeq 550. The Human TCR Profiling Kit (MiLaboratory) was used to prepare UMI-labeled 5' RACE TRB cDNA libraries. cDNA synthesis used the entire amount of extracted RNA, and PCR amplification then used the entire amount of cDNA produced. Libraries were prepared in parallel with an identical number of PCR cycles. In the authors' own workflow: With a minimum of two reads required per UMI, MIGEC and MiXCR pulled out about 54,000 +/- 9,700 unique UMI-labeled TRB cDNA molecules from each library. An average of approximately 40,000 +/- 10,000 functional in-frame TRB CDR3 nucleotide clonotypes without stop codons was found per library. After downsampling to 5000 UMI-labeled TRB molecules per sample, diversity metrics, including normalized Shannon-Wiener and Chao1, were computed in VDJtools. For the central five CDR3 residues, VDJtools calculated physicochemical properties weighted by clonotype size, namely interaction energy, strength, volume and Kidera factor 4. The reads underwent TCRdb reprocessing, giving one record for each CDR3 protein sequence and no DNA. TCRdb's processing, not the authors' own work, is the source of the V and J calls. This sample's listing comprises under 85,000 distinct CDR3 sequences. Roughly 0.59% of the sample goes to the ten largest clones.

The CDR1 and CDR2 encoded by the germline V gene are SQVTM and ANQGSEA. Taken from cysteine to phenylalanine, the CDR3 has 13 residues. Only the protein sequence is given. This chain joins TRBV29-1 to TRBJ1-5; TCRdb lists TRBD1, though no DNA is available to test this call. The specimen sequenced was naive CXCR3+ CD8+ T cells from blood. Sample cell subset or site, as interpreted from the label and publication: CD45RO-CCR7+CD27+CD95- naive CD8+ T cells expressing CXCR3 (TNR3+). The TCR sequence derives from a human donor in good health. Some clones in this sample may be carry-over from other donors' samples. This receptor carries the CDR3 CSVAGQDNQPQHF. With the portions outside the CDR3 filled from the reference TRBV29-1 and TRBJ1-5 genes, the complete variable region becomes SAVISQKPSRDICQRGTSLTIQCQVDSQVTMMFWYRQQPGQSLTLIATANQGSEATYESGFVIDKFPISRPNLTFSTLTVSNMSPEDSSIYLCSVAGQDNQPQHFGDGTRLSIL.